A single sample gave rise to the 28 T cell receptor beta chains below, sequenced in a study of blood T cell repertoires in COVID-19. The assay was immunoSEQ multiplex PCR, and TCRdb's table has in-frame clones only and misses some. The sample lists 150,000 to 200,000 clones, about 84% occurring once. The sample taken for sequencing was peripheral blood. The receptors shown here come from a person aged 65-85 years with COVID-19, enrolled during active disease.

This chain joins TRBV5-8 and TRBJ2-7; 8 bases are a match to TRBD1. V lost 1 base and J lost 4; bases outside the gene matches: 4. The length of the CDR3 is 14 residues. Germline V gene data show CDR1 as SGHTS and CDR2 as YDEGEE. The CDR3 loop reads CASSLRTGFYEQYF. CDR3 in DNA: TGTGCCAGCAGCTTGCGGACAGGGTTTTACGAGCAGTACTTC.

This clone has only one observation. V and J are TRBV14 and TRBJ2-5, with D possibly TRBD2 on 6 matching bases. The CDR3 extends over 15 amino acids. With 2 bases removed from V and 2 bases from J, the gap between germline ends came to 12 bases. Germline CDR1 is SGHDN and CDR2 is FVKESK. CDR3 bases: TGTGCCAGCAGCCAACGGAGGGCGCTACAAGAGACCCAGTACTTC. The encoded protein is CASSQRRALQETQYF.

This clone showed up many times. CDR3 protein: CASSPTTGSNGNTIYF. The CDR3 bases are TGCGCCAGCAGCCCGACCACAGGGTCGAACGGAAACACCATATATTTT. The rearrangement links TRBV5-1 to TRBJ1-3, with TRBD1 as a possible D gene (6 bases). Germline-derived CDR1 and CDR2 are SGHRS and YFSETQ. V was shortened by 4 bases and J by 4 bases, with 18 bases between the two germline ends. This CDR3 region has 16 residues. The entire variable domain, with the rest obtained from reference TRBV5-1 and TRBJ1-3, is as follows: KAGVTQTPRYLIKTRGQQVTLSCSPISGHRSVSWYQQTPGQGLQFLFEYFSETQRNKGNFPGRFSGRQFSNSRSEMNVSTLELGDSALYLCASSPTTGSNGNTIYFGEGSWLTVV.

This sequence joins TRBV7-8 and TRBJ2-1, with TRBD2 identical over 9 bases. Germline CDR1 and CDR2: SGHVS and FQNEAQ. V lost 5 bases to trimming and J lost 4 bases; unmatched junction nucleotides: 6. The CDR3 runs to 15 residues. The CDR3 DNA reads TGTGCCAGCAGCATTACTAGCGGGCCATACAATGAGCAGTTCTTC. Its translation: CASSITSGPYNEQFF.

This clone was observed a single time. This chain links TRBV19 with TRBJ2-4; 16 bases fit TRBD2. Looked up from germline, CDR1 is LNHDA and CDR2 is SQIVND (reference sequence). This CDR3 region has 18 residues. Unmatched junction bases numbered 12, after V lost 6 bases and J lost 7 bases. The CDR3, as DNA: TGTGCCAGTAGGACCGGGACTAGCGGGAGGGCCAACCTCAACATTCAGTACTTC. It translates to CASRTGTSGRANLNIQYF.

The V and J genes are TRBV19 and TRBJ1-1; D is undetermined. Trimming stripped 2 bases from V and 3 bases from J, with 10 bases between. Germline CDR1 is LNHDA and CDR2 is SQIVND (reference sequence). This CDR3 has 14 amino acids. In DNA, the CDR3 is TGTGCCAGTAGTATATGGAGGTCAGACACTGAAGCTTTCTTT. Its protein product is CASSIWRSDTEAFF.

This clone was observed a few times. The chain carries TRBV5-6 and TRBJ1-1; D unresolved. Trimming shortened V by 5 bases and J by 0 bases, and 5 bases separated the two germline ends. Germline V CDR1 and CDR2: SGHDT, YYEEEE. The CDR3 runs to 12 residues. The DNA for the CDR3 is TGTGCCAGCAGTAGTATGAACACTGAAGCTTTCTTT. Amino acid sequence: CASSSMNTEAFF.

The chain is built from TRBV28 and TRBJ1-1, with D maybe TRBD1 (5 bases). V lost 5 bases, J lost 5 bases, and 24 bases lay in between. Germline V gene sequence: CDR1 MDHEN, CDR2 SYDVKM. The length of the CDR3 is 17 residues. The CDR3 sequence is CASSTPEMGLRWTEAFF. In DNA, the CDR3 is TGTGCCAGCAGTACCCCCGAGATGGGACTCCGGTGGACTGAAGCTTTCTTT.

The chain's CDR3 is CASSQEGGAYEQYF. The CDR3 nucleotides read TGCGCCAGCAGCCAAGAGGGCGGGGCCTACGAGCAGTACTTC. The V gene is TRBV4-3, the J gene TRBJ2-7, with a possible D match to TRBD2 (6 bases). The V end was cut by 0 bases, the J end by 2 bases, with 8 bases between. Germline V gives CDR1 LGHNA, CDR2 YSLEER. The CDR3 extends over 14 amino acids.

The chain has TRBV6-2 or TRBV6-3 and TRBJ2-7; 13 bases are shared with TRBD2. The CDR3 consists of 18 residues. Germline lookup yields CDR1 MNHEY and CDR2 SVGEGT. V was clipped by 2 bases and J by 6 bases; unmatched bases: 13. CDR3 sequence reads: CASSYQGLAGPLKSEQYF. CDR3 nucleotides: TGTGCCAGCAGTTACCAGGGACTAGCGGGGCCACTAAAGTCCGAGCAGTACTTC.

The CDR3 sequence is CASSVTMGGELFF. CDR3 in DNA: TGTGCCAGCAGCGTAACTATGGGCGGGGAGCTGTTTTTT. V gene TRBV9 combines with J gene TRBJ2-2; no reliable D call. CDR1 SGDLS and CDR2 YYNGEE come from the germline V gene. Trimming pared 1 base from V and 7 bases from J, leaving 8 bases between. The CDR3 consists of 13 residues.

This clone appeared a few times. The chain is built from TRBV7-9 and TRBJ2-7; TRBD1 agrees at 7 bases. J was trimmed by 2 bases and V by 6 bases; bases with no gene match: 7. The CDR3 loop spans 14 amino acids. Germline CDR1 is SEHNR and CDR2 is FQNEAQ (reference sequence). The CDR3 nucleotides read TGTGCCAGCAGACAGGGACAGACGGCCTACGAGCAGTACTTC. It is translated as CASRQGQTAYEQYF.

This rearrangement joins TRBV7-3 to TRBJ1-1; perhaps TRBD1 as D (6 bases). CDR1 is SGHTA and CDR2 is FQGTGA in the germline V gene. V lost 5 bases and J lost 3, with 13 bases in between. CDR3 length equals 14 residues. CDR3: CASSVRGGDTEAFF. The DNA for the CDR3 is TGTGCCAGCAGCGTCCGAGGGGGGGACACTGAAGCTTTCTTT.

This clone was counted between two and nine times. CDR3 coding DNA: TGCGCCAGCAGCCAAGATCTGCGCGACAGGGGTAATGAAGCTTTCTTT. Its translation: CASSQDLRDRGNEAFF. V usage is TRBV4-1 and J usage is TRBJ1-1, with TRBD1 matching 8 bases. Germline V gene data show CDR1 as MGHRA and CDR2 as YSYEKL. The CDR3 has 16 amino acids. Losses at the gene ends were 0 bases for V and 7 bases for J; bases not matched to a gene: 10.

The V gene is TRBV4-3, the J gene TRBJ1-2, with D possibly TRBD1 on 5 matching bases. The germline V gene has CDR1 LGHNA and CDR2 YSLEER. The CDR3 consists of 15 residues. Trimming stripped 3 bases from V and 1 base from J, with 12 bases between. CDR3 protein: CASSHTGSLNYGYTF. CDR3 in DNA: TGCGCCAGCAGCCACACAGGTTCACTTAACTATGGCTACACCTTC.

V usage is TRBV7-2 and J usage is TRBJ1-2; a possible D gene is TRBD1 (6 bases). The CDR3 has 13 amino acids. Germline CDR1 is SGHTA and CDR2 is FQGNSA. V lost 5 bases and J 4 bases, leaving 11 bases between the germline ends. The CDR3, as DNA: TGTGCCAGCAGCCTAGGGGGGGGCTATGGCTACACCTTC. It codes for CASSLGGGYGYTF.

The chain joins TRBV18 to TRBJ2-2, with D perhaps matching TRBD1 (5 bases). Looked up from germline, CDR1 is KGHSH and CDR2 is LQKENI. This CDR3 is built from 17 residues. Trimming left V 3 bases short and J 6 bases short, with 20 bases between. CDR3 residues: CASSPLGPGTGAGELFF. CDR3 sequence (DNA): TGTGCCAGCTCACCGCTAGGACCCGGCACAGGCGCCGGGGAGCTGTTTTTT. Variable domain in full (rest from reference TRBV18 and TRBJ2-2): NAGVMQNPRHLVRRRGQEARLRCSPMKGHSHVYWYRQLPEEGLKFMVYLQKENIIDESGMPKERFSAEFPKEGPSILRIQQVVRGDSAAYFCASSPLGPGTGAGELFFGEGSRLTVL.

The chain recombines TRBV3-1 (or the pseudogene TRBV3-2) with TRBJ1-1; the D is unclear. Trimming cost V 1 base and J 4 bases, with 7 bases left between them. CDR1 and CDR2 (germline): LGHDT, YNNKEL (reference sequence). The CDR3 is 13 residues long. In DNA, the CDR3 is TGTGCCAGCAGCCAAGCCGGGAGCACTGAAGCTTTCTTT. Translating gives CASSQAGSTEAFF.

This clone was found once. CDR3 DNA sequence: TGTGCCTGGATGCGGTATTGGCTATCGGCTAGCGGGAGTGGGAACAATGAGCAGTTCTTC. Protein product: CAWMRYWLSASGSGNNEQFF. The chain links TRBV30 to TRBJ2-1; 10 nucleotides line up with TRBD2. This CDR3 region has 20 residues. The V gene's germline CDR1 is GTSNPN and CDR2 SVGIG (reference sequence). The ends lost 4 bases at V and 5 bases at J; junction bases unmatched: 23.

The CDR3 nucleotides are TGTGCCAGCAGCCTCGCGGCGTACTCCTACGAGCAGTACTTC. Translation: CASSLAAYSYEQYF. The chain recombines TRBV5-4 with TRBJ2-7; no clear D. V was pared by 4 bases and J by 0 bases, with 11 bases between. Per the germline V gene, CDR1 is SGHNT and CDR2 is YYREEE (reference sequence). The CDR3 runs 14 residues.

V is TRBV5-1 and J is TRBJ2-1; 9 nucleotides align to TRBD2. Unmatched junction bases numbered 6, after V lost 6 bases and J lost 5 bases. The CDR3 has 14 residues. Per germline, CDR1 SGHRS and CDR2 YFSETQ. The CDR3 loop is CASNRGTSHNEQFF. In nucleotides, the CDR3 is TGCGCCAGCAACCGAGGGACTAGCCACAATGAGCAGTTCTTC.

The genes are TRBV5-1 and TRBJ2-7; 13 positions agree with TRBD2. Germline assignment: CDR1 SGHRS and CDR2 YFSETQ. V shed 4 bases and J 11 bases; nucleotides not matched to a gene: 12. This CDR3 is built from 15 residues. The CDR3 nucleotides are TGCGCCAGCAGCCTCCGTGGACTAGCGGGAGATTTAAAGTACTTC. Protein sequence: CASSLRGLAGDLKYF.

This rearrangement joins TRBV27 to TRBJ1-4; 7 bases align to TRBD1. Per the germline V gene, CDR1 is MNHEY and CDR2 is SMNVEV (reference sequence). The CDR3 extends over 15 amino acids. V trimming: 8 bases; J trimming: 0 bases; junction bases outside the gene matches: 6. The CDR3 DNA sequence: TGTGCCAGCGGGGACAGAGAAGCAACTAATGAAAAACTGTTTTTT. Translated, it gives CASGDREATNEKLFF.

The V call is TRBV5-1, the J call TRBJ1-1; D not certain. Germline V gene lookup returns CDR1 SGHRS and CDR2 YFSETQ. The V end lost 3 bases, the J end lost 3 bases, and 6 bases lay between the germline ends. The CDR3 spans 12 residues. The CDR3 here is CASSSGDTEAFF. CDR3 nucleotide sequence: TGCGCCAGCAGCTCCGGGGACACTGAAGCTTTCTTT.

The rearrangement joins TRBV6-4 to TRBJ1-5, with D perhaps matching TRBD1 (6 bases). The CDR3 extends over 14 amino acids. CDR1 and CDR2 (germline): MRHNA, SNTAGT. V was trimmed by 6 bases and J by 6 bases, leaving 15 bases between them. CDR3 loop: CASSMTGSSQPQHF. The DNA of the CDR3 is TGTGCCAGCAGCATGACAGGTTCTAGTCAGCCCCAGCATTTT.

The chain links TRBV24-1 to TRBJ2-1; D is unclear. The germline gives CDR1 KGHDR, CDR2 SFDVKD. Between the trimmed V and J ends, which lost 5 bases and 2 bases, there was a span of 12 bases. CDR3 length equals 15 residues. The CDR3 coding sequence is TGTGCCACCAGTGTAGCCTCCGGTCCCTACAATGAGCAGTTCTTC. This gives the protein CATSVASGPYNEQFF.

The chain recombines TRBV7-2 with TRBJ2-2; the match to TRBD1 covers 8 bases. Per germline, CDR1 SGHTA and CDR2 FQGNSA. Trimming cost V 5 bases and J 4 bases; bases outside gene matches: 6. This CDR3 comprises 15 residues. The CDR3 nucleotides read TGTGCCAGCAGCCGGCAGGGGGCCGGCACCGGGGAGCTGTTTTTT. It codes for CASSRQGAGTGELFF.

The genes are TRBV4-1 and TRBJ1-4, with 8 bases aligning to TRBD1. Germline V gene sequence: CDR1 MGHRA, CDR2 YSYEKL. After removal of 4 bases from V and 7 bases from J, the junction contained 17 bases not matched to a gene. CDR3 length equals 18 residues. CDR3 nucleotides: TGCGCCAGCAGCCCAATATCTAGGTCGACAGGGGCTCGTGAAAAACTGTTTTTT. It yields the protein CASSPISRSTGAREKLFF.